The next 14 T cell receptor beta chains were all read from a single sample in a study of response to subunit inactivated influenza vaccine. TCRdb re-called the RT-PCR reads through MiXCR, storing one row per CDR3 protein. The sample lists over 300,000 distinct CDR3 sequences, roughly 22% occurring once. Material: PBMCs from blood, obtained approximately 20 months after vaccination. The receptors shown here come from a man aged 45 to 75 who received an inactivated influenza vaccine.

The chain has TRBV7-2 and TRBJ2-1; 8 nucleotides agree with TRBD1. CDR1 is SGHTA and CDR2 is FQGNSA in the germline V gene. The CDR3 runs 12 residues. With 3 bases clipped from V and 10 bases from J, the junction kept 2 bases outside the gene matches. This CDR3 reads CASSFYRGEQFF. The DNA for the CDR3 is TGTGCCAGCAGCTTCTACAGGGGGGAGCAGTTCTTC. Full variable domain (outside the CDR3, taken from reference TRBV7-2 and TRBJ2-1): GAGVSQSPSNKVTEKGKDVELRCDPISGHTALYWYRQSLGQGLEFLIYFQGNSAPDKSGLPSDRFSAERTGGSVSTLTIQRTQQEDSAVYLCASSFYRGEQFFGPGTRLTVL.

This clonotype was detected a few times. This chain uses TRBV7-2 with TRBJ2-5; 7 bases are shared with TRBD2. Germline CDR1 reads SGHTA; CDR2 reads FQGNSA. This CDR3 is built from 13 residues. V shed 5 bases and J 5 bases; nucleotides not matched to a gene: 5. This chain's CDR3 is CASSGRAGETQYF. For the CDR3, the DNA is TGTGCCAGCAGCGGAAGAGCGGGGGAGACCCAGTACTTC.

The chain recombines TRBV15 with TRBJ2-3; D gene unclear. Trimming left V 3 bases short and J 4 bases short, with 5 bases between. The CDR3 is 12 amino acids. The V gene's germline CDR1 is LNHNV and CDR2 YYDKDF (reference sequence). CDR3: CATSSQSDTQYF. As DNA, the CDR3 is TGTGCCACCAGCAGTCAATCAGATACGCAGTATTTT.

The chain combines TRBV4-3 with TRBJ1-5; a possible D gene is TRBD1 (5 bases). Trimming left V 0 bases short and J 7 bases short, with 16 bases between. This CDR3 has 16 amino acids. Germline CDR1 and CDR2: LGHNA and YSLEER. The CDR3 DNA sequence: TGCGCCAGCAGCCAAGAGGTAGTCACAGGATCCCAGCCCCAGCATTTT. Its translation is CASSQEVVTGSQPQHF.

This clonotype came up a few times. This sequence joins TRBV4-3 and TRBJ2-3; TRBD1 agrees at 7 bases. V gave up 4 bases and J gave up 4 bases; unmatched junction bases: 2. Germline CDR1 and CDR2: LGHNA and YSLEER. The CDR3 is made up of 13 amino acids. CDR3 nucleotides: TGCGCCAGCAGCCGAGGGACAGCAGATACGCAGTATTTT. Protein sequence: CASSRGTADTQYF.

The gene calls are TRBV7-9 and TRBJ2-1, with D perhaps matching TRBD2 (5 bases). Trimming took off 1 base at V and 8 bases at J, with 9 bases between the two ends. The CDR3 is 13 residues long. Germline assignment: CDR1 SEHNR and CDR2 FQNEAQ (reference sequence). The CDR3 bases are TGTGCCAGCAGCTTAGTTACGGGGTATGAGCAGTTCTTC. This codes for CASSLVTGYEQFF. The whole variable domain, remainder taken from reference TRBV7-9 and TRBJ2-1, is DTGVSQNPRHKITKRGQNVTFRCDPISEHNRLYWYRQTLGQGPEFLTYFQNEAQLEKSRLLSDRFSAERPKGSFSTLEIQRTEQGDSAMYLCASSLVTGYEQFFGPGTRLTVL.

The chain's CDR3 is CSARKGTSGVAKNIQYF. For the CDR3, the DNA is TGCAGTGCTCGGAAAGGGACTAGCGGCGTAGCCAAAAACATTCAGTACTTC. The chain links TRBV20-1 to TRBJ2-4, with TRBD2 matching 11 bases. In germline, CDR1 is DFQATT, CDR2 SNEGSKA (reference sequence). After removal of 5 bases from V and 0 bases from J, the junction contained 9 bases not matched to a gene. The CDR3 has 17 amino acids.

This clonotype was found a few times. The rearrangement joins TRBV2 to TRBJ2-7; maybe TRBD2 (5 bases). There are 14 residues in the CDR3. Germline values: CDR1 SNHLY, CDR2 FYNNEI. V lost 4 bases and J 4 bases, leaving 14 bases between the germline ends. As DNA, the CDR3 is TGTGCCAGCAGTGCCGCCGAGGGCTCGTACGAGCAGTACTTC. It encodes CASSAAEGSYEQYF.

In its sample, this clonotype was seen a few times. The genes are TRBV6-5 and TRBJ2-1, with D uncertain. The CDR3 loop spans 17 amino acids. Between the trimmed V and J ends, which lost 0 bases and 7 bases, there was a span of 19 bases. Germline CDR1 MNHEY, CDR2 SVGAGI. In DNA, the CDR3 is TGTGCCAGCAGTTACTCGAGCGTGCTAGGCACTCCAAATGAGCAGTTCTTC. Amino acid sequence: CASSYSSVLGTPNEQFF.

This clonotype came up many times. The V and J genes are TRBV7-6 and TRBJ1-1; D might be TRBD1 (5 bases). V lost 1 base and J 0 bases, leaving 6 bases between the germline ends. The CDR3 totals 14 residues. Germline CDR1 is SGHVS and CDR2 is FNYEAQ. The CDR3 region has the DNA TGTGCCAGCAGCTTAGGGACAATGAACACTGAAGCTTTCTTT. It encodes CASSLGTMNTEAFF.

The CDR3 loop reads CASSPIGIQGGNSPLHF. Here the CDR3 DNA reads TGCGCCAGCAGCCCTATTGGGATTCAGGGCGGGAATTCACCCCTCCACTTT. The rearrangement joins TRBV5-1 to TRBJ1-6, with D tentatively TRBD1 (5 bases). Per the germline V gene, CDR1 is SGHRS and CDR2 is YFSETQ. Trimming took 4 bases from V and 7 from J, leaving 21 bases between them. This CDR3 is built from 17 residues. The full variable domain, completed using reference TRBV5-1 and TRBJ1-6, is KAGVTQTPRYLIKTRGQQVTLSCSPISGHRSVSWYQQTPGQGLQFLFEYFSETQRNKGNFPGRFSGRQFSNSRSEMNVSTLELGDSALYLCASSPIGIQGGNSPLHFGNGTRLTVT.

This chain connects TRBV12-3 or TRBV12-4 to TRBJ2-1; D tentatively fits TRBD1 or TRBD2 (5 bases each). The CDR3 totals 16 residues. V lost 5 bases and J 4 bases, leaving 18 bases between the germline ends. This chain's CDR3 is CASSVSGTYGYNEQFF. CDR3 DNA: TGTGCCAGCAGTGTCTCCGGGACCTATGGGTACAATGAGCAGTTCTTC.

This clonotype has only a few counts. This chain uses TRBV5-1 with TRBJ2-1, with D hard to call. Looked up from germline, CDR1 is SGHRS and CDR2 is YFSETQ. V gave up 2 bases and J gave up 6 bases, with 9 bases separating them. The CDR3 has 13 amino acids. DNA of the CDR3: TGCGCCAGCAGCTTAGGAGCTCTCAATGAGCAGTTCTTC. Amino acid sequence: CASSLGALNEQFF.

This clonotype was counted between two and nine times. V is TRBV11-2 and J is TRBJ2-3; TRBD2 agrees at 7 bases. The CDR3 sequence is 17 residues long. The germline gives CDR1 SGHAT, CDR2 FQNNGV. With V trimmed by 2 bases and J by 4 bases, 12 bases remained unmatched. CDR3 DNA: TGTGCCAGCAGCTTAATAGGTCTTACTAGCGCCGCAGATACGCAGTATTTT. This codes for CASSLIGLTSAADTQYF.